What follows is one T cell receptor (beta chain) and its context. Its antigen is not identified. The data were obtained in a study of cytomegalovirus exposure and HLA in healthy donors. The CDR3 length is 15 residues. CDR1 is SGHRS, CDR2 YFSETQ, per germline. Trimming took off 1 base at V and 1 base at J, with 6 bases between the two ends. 60 Vbeta and 13 Jbeta primers were used in PCR. Using immunoSEQ multiplex PCR, the repertoire was profiled, and TCRdb retains in-frame clones only, with some absent. The sample shows approximately 89,000 clones, 69% of them seen only once. Study-level points and caveats: Most TCRs appeared rarely, but some public TCRs recurred in many donors. As immune exposure information, only CMV serostatus was available.

The chain carries TRBV5-1 and TRBJ2-6; D unresolved. The material sequenced was PBMCs. The sequence came from a female donor in good health and CMV-seronegative. CDR3 coding DNA: TGCGCCAGCAGCTTGAGCCTATCTGGGGCCAACGTCCTGACTTTC. Translating gives CASSLSLSGANVLTF.